What follows are 2 T cell receptor beta chains derived from one specimen sequenced in a study of CD8 T cells in ankylosing spondylitis. Each CDR3 protein gets one entry after TCRdb re-called the 5' RACE reads with MiXCR. The sample lists about 250,000 distinct CDR3 sequences; 30% to 35% were seen once. The sequenced sample was blood, either unsorted or a sorted T cell fraction (not recorded which). The receptors come from a male donor with ankylosing spondylitis or in good health (not recorded which).

This sequence joins TRBV5-1 and TRBJ1-5; TRBD1 might be the D (6 bases). Germline CDR1 reads SGHRS; CDR2 reads YFSETQ. This CDR3 is built from 15 residues. Trimming shortened V by 0 bases and J by 4 bases, and 11 bases separated the two germline ends. The CDR3 nucleotides are TGCGCCAGCAGCTTGGAGGGGACACTTAATCAGCCCCAGCATTTT. Its translation is CASSLEGTLNQPQHF.

This clonotype was picked up one time. The chain recombines TRBV28 with TRBJ2-2, with 8 bases identical to TRBD1. The CDR3 totals 17 residues. Germline V lookup: CDR1 MDHEN, CDR2 SYDVKM. V shed 5 bases, J shed 1 base, and the junction held 9 bases outside the gene matches. The CDR3 sequence is CASSPSPGTGNTGELFF. The CDR3 DNA reads TGTGCCAGCAGTCCCTCCCCCGGGACAGGGAACACCGGGGAGCTGTTTTTT.